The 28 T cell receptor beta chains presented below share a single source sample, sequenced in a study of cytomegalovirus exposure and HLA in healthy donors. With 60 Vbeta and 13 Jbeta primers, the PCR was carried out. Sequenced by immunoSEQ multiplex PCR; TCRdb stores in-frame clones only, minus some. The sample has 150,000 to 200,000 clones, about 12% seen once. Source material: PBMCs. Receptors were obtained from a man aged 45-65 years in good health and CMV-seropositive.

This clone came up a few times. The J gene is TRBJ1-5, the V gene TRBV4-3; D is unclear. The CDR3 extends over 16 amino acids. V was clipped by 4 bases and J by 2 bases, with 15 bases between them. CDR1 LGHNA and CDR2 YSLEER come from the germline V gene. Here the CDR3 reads CASSLHREYGNQPQHF. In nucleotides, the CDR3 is TGCGCCAGCAGCCTCCACCGGGAGTACGGCAATCAGCCCCAGCATTTT.

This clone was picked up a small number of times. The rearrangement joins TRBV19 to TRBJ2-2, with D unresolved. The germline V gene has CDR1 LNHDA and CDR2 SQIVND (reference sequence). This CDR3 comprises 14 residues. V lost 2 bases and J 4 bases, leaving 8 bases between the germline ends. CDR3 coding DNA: TGTGCCAGTAGTATAAGCAACCCCACCGGGGAGCTGTTTTTT. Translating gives CASSISNPTGELFF. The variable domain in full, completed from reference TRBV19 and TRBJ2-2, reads DGGITQSPKYLFRKEGQNVTLSCEQNLNHDAMYWYRQDPGQGLRLIYYSQIVNDFQKGDIAEGYSVSREKKESFPLTVTSAQKNPTAFYLCASSISNPTGELFFGEGSRLTVL.

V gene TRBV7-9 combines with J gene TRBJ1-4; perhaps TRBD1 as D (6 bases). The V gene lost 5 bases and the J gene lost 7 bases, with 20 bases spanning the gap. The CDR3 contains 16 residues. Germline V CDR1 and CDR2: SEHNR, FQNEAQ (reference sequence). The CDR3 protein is CASSPQFGQGSEKLFF. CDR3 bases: TGTGCCAGCAGCCCACAATTCGGGCAGGGGAGTGAAAAACTGTTTTTT.

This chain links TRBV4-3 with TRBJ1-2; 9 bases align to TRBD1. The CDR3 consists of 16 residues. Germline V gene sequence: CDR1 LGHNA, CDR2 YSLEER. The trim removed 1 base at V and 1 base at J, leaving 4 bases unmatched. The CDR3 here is CASSQGEGQGNYGYTF. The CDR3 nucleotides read TGCGCCAGCAGCCAAGGGGAGGGACAGGGTAACTATGGCTACACCTTC.

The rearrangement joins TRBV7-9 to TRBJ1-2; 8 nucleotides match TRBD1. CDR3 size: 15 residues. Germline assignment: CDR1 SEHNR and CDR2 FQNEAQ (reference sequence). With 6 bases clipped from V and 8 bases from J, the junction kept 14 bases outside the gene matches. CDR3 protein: CASRDGARGRLGYTF. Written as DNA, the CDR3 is TGTGCCAGCAGGGACGGGGCCAGGGGGCGGCTCGGCTACACCTTC.

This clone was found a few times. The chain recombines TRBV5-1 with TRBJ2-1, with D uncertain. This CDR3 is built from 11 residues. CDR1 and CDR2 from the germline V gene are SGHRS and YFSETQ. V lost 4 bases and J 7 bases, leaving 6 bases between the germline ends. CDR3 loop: CASSQLNEQFF. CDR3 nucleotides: TGCGCCAGCAGCCAACTGAATGAGCAGTTCTTC.

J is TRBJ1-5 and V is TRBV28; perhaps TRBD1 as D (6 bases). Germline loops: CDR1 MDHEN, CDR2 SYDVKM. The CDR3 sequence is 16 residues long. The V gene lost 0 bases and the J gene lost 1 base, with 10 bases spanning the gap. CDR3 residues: CASSLWGRGSNQPQHF. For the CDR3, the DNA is TGTGCCAGCAGTTTATGGGGCAGGGGAAGCAATCAGCCCCAGCATTTT.

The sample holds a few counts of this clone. CDR3 loop: CASSEGTSDHYF. As DNA, the CDR3 is TGTGCCAGCAGTGAGGGGACAAGCGATCATTACTTC. The chain recombines TRBV6-1 with TRBJ2-4, with D tentatively TRBD1 (6 bases). This CDR3 contains 12 residues. V shed 3 bases and J shed 16 bases, with 16 bases lying between them. Germline lookup yields CDR1 MNHNS and CDR2 SASEGT.

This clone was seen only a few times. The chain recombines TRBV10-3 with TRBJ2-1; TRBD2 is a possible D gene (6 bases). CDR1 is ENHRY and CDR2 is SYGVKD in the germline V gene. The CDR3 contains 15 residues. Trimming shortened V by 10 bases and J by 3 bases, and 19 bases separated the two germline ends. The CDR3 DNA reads TGTGCCACCGTCAGTCTAGCGAGCCGCTACAATGAGCAGTTCTTC. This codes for CATVSLASRYNEQFF.

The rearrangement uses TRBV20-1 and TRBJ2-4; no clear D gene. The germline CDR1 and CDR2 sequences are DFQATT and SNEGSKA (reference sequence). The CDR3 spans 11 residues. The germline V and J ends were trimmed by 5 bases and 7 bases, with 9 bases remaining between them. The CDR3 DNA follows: TGCAGTGCTCACATCAATAACATTCAGTACTTC. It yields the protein CSAHINNIQYF.

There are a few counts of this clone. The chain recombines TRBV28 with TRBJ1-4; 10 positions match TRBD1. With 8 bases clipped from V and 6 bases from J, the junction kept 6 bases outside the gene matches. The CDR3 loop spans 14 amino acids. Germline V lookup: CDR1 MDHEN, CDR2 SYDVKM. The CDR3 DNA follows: TGTGCCAGCGTCAGAGGGACAGGGGATGAAAAACTGTTTTTT. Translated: CASVRGTGDEKLFF.

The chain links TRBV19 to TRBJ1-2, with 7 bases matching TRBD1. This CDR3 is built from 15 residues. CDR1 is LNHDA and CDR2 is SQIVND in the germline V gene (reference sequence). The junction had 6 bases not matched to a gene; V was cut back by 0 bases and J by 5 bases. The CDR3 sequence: CASSIDLTGSYGYTF. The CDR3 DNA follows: TGTGCCAGTAGTATAGACCTGACAGGGTCTTATGGCTACACCTTC. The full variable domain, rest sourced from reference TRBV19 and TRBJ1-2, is DGGITQSPKYLFRKEGQNVTLSCEQNLNHDAMYWYRQDPGQGLRLIYYSQIVNDFQKGDIAEGYSVSREKKESFPLTVTSAQKNPTAFYLCASSIDLTGSYGYTFGSGTRLTVV.

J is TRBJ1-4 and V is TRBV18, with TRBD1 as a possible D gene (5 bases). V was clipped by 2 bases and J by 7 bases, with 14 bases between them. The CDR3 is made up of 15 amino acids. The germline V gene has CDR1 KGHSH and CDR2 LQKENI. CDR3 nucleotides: TGTGCCAGCTCACCATCGGGCAGGGAACGTGAAAAACTGTTTTTT. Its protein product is CASSPSGREREKLFF.

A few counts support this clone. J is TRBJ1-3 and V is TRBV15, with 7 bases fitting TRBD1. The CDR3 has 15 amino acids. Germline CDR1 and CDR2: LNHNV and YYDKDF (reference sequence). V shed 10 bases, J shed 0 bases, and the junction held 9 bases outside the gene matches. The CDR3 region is CASQGGPSSGNTIYF. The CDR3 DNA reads TGTGCCAGTCAGGGGGGCCCATCCTCTGGAAACACCATATATTTT.

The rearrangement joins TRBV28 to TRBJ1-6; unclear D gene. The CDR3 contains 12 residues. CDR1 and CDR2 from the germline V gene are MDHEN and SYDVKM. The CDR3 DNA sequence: TGTGCTTCGCTCGGCGGGTTCCCACCCCTCCACTTT. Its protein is CASLGGFPPLHF.

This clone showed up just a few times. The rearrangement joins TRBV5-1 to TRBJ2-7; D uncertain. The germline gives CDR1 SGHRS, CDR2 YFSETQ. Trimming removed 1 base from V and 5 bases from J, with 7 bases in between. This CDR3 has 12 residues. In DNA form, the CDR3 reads TGCGCCAGCAGCTTGAATGGCAACGAGCAGTACTTC. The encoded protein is CASSLNGNEQYF.

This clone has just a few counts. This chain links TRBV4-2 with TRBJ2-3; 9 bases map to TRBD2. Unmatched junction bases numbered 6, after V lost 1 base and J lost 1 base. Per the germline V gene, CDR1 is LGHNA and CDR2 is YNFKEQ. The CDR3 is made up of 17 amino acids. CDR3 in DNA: TGTGCCAGCAGCCAAGTGGCAAAGCGGGGGGGCACAGATACGCAGTATTTT. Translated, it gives CASSQVAKRGGTDTQYF.

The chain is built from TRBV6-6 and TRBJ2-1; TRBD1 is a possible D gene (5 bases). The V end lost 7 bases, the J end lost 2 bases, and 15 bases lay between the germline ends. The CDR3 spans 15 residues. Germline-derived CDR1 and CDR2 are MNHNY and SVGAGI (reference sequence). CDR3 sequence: CASTKDTKTYNEQFF. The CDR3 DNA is TGTGCCAGCACCAAGGACACGAAGACCTACAATGAGCAGTTCTTC.

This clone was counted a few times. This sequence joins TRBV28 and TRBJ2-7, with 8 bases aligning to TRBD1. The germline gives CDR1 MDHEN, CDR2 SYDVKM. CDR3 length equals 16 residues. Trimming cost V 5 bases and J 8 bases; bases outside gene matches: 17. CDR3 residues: CASSTSRTGPLYKQYV. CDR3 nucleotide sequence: TGTGCCAGCAGTACCTCAAGGACAGGGCCACTGTACAAGCAGTACGTC.

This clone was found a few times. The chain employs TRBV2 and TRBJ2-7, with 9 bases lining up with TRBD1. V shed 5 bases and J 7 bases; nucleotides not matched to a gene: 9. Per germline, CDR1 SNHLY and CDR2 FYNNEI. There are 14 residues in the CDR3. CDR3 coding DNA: TGTGCCAGCAGTTACGGACAGGGGACTACGGAGCAGTACGTC. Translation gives CASSYGQGTTEQYV.

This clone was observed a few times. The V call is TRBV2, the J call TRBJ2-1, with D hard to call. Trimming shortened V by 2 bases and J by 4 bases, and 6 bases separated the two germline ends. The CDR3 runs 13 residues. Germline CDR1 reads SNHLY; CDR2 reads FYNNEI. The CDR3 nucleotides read TGTGCCAGCAGTGAAAACGGTTACAATGAGCAGTTCTTC. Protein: CASSENGYNEQFF.

The CDR3 region is CASSLVARRGNSPLHF. The CDR3 nucleotides are TGTGCCAGCAGCTTGGTGGCTCGAAGGGGTAATTCACCCCTCCACTTT. The chain combines TRBV5-6 with TRBJ1-6; D may be TRBD1 (5 bases). Per the germline V gene, CDR1 is SGHDT and CDR2 is YYEEEE. V lost 0 bases and J 6 bases, leaving 13 bases between the germline ends. The CDR3 has 16 residues.

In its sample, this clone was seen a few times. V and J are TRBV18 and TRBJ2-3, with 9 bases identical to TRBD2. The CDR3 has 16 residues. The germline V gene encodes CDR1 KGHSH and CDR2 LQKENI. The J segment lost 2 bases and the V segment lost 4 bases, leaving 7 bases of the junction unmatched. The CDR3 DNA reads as TGTGCCAGCTCACGATTAGCGGGAGACCCCACAGATACGCAGTATTTT. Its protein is CASSRLAGDPTDTQYF.

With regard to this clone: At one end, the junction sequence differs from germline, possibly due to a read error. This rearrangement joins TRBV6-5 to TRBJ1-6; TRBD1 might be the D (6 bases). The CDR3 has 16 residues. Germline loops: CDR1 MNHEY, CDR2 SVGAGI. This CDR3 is CASSSPRGGYKSPLHF. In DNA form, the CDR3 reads TGTGCCAGCAGTTCACCTCGCGGGGGCTATAAGTCACCCCTCCACTTT.

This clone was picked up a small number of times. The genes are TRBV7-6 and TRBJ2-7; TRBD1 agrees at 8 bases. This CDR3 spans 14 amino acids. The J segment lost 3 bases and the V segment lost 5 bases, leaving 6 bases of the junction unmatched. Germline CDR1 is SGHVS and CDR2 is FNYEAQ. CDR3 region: CASSLWDRNYEQYF. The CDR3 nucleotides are TGTGCCAGCAGCCTATGGGACAGGAACTACGAGCAGTACTTC.

CDR3 nucleotide sequence: TGTGCCAGCAGTCCCAAACAGGGGCAAAATGAAAAACTGTTTTTT. This sequence encodes CASSPKQGQNEKLFF. The V gene is TRBV6-5, the J gene TRBJ1-4, with 7 positions matching TRBD1. CDR1 MNHEY and CDR2 SVGAGI come from the germline V gene. The CDR3 sequence is 15 residues long. V was pared by 5 bases and J by 5 bases, with 8 bases of the junction left unmatched.

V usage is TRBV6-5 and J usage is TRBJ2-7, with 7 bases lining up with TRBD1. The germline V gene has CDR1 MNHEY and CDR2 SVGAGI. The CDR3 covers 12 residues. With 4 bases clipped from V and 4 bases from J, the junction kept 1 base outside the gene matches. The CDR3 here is CASSSTGYEQYF. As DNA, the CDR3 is TGTGCCAGCAGTTCGACAGGGTACGAGCAGTACTTC.

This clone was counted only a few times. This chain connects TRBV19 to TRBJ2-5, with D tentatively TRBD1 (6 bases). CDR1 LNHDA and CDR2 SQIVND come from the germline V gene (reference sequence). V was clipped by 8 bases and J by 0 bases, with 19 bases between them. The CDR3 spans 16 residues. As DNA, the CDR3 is TGTGCCAGTTACTCAACAGGGCTCTTGTACCAAGAGACCCAGTACTTC. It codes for CASYSTGLLYQETQYF.